This T cell receptor beta chain was obtained from a study of T-cell reconstitution after alpha-beta-depleted transplantation in children. Details on this clonotype: Its matching antigen is unknown.

A TCRbeta library incorporating unique molecular identifiers was prepared. TCRdb fed the PCR reads into MiXCR, producing one record per CDR3 protein. This sample has more than 40,000 distinct CDR3 sequences, with 40% to 65% found just once. CDR3 length: 13 residues. From germline, CDR1 is SGHDT and CDR2 YYEEEE. V lost 4 bases to trimming and J lost 3 bases, with 8 bases between them. Overall study results and limits: TCRbeta diversity was high at day 60 in some patients (a result of surviving recipient T cells and thymic progenitors). T-cell counts and diversity were attributed mostly to newly produced T cells one year after transplant. Roughly two months post-transplant, alpha-beta T cells reportedly originated from several hundred graft clones that had expanded.

This sequence originates from a boy under two years old with SCID, due to receive a stem cell transplant. Sample: peripheral blood, taken before TCRalphabeta/CD19-depleted stem cell transplant. V is TRBV5-6 and J is TRBJ2-1, with D uncertain. CDR3 coding DNA: TGTGCCAGCAGCCCCTCGATCTACAATGAGCAGTTCTTC. Translation: CASSPSIYNEQFF.